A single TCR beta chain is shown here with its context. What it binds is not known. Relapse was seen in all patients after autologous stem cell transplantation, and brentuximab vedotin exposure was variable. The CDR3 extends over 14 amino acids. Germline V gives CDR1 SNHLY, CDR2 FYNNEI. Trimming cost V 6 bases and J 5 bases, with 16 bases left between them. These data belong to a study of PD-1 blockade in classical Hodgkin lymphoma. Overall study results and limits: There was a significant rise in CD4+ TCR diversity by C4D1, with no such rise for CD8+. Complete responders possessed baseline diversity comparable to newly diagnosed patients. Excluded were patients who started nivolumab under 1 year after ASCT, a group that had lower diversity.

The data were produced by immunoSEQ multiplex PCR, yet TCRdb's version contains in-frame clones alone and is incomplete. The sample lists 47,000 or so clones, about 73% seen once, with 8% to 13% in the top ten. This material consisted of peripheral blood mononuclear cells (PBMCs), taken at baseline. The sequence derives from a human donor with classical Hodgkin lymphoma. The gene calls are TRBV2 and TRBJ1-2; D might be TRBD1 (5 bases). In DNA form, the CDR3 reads TGTGCCAGCAGCGTGGGGCAGGAGGGTTATGGCTACACCTTC. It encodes CASSVGQEGYGYTF.